This T cell receptor (beta chain) was documented in a study of T-cell memory formation after mild COVID-19. The study, taken as a whole, reports: Memory sampled before infection contained some responding clones, suggesting cross-reactive memory joined.

The CDR3 is made up of 16 amino acids. The V gene lost 4 bases and the J gene lost 1 base, with 16 bases spanning the gap. A remark on this clonotype: Its antigen is not identified.

Via MiXCR, TCRdb re-called the 5' RACE reads, giving one row per CDR3 protein. This sample yields about 240,000 distinct CDR3 sequences, of which roughly 10% are seen a single time; 20% to 25% belongs to the top ten. The receptor comes from a man aged 18 to 35 who had mild COVID-19 (a few samples of this study predate the infection). Cell type and time point are not known. The chain recombines TRBV23-1 with TRBJ2-5, with a weak D call TRBD2 (6 bases). TRBV23-1 is an open reading frame whose function is uncertain. The sequencing sample was made of PBMCs or a T cell subset sorted from them (not recorded which). CDR3 sequence reads: CASSRPLARGQETQYF. In DNA, the CDR3 is TGCGCCAGCAGTCGACCCCTAGCGAGGGGCCAAGAGACCCAGTACTTC.